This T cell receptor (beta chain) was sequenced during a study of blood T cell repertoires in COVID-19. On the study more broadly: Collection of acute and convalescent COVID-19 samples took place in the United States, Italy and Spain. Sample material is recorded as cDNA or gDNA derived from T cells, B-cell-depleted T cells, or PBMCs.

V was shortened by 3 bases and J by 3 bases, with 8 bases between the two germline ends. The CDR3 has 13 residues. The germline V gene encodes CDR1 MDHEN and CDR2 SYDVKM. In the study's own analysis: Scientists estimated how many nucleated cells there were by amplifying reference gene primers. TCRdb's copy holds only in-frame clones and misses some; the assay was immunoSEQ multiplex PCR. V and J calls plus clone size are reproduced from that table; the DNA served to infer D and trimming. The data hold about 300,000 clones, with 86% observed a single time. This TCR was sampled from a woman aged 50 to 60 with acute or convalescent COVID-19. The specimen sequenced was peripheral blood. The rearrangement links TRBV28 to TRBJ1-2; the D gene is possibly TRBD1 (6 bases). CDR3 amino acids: CASSFGTYYGYTF. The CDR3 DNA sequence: TGTGCCAGCAGTTTCGGGACATACTATGGCTACACCTTC.